Below, 30 T cell receptor beta chains from the same sample are listed, as sequenced in a study of T cell responses to AZD1222 COVID-19 vaccine. Clones were sequenced by immunoSEQ multiplex PCR, and TCRdb holds only the in-frame ones, with some missing. The sample lists hundreds of thousands of clones, just over 90% seen once, with roughly 0.99% in the top ten. The source material was peripheral blood, sampled on day 0 of MenACWY control vaccination. Receptor source: an adult in good health.

The gene calls are TRBV6-1 and TRBJ1-2; D not resolved. The CDR3 is 12 residues long. CDR1 and CDR2 from the germline V gene are MNHNS and SASEGT. V was shortened by 0 bases and J by 1 base, with 0 bases between the two germline ends. CDR3 protein: CASSEANYGYTF. The CDR3 DNA sequence: TGTGCCAGCAGTGAAGCTAACTATGGCTACACCTTC.

The V call is TRBV5-1, the J call TRBJ2-5; 8 bases fit TRBD1. Germline V gene lookup returns CDR1 SGHRS and CDR2 YFSETQ. Losses at the gene ends were 1 base for V and 7 bases for J; bases not matched to a gene: 9. The CDR3 runs 15 residues. The CDR3: CASSLLTGEVGTQYF. The CDR3 DNA sequence: TGCGCCAGCAGCTTGCTGACAGGGGAGGTCGGGACCCAGTACTTC.

The chain links TRBV19 to TRBJ1-5, with D possibly TRBD1 on 5 matching bases. V was pared by 6 bases and J by 5 bases, with 17 bases between. Germline CDR1 reads LNHDA; CDR2 reads SQIVND (reference sequence). The CDR3 totals 15 residues. Here the CDR3 reads CASRVGAVIDQPQHF. The CDR3 bases are TGTGCCAGTAGAGTCGGGGCAGTTATTGATCAGCCCCAGCATTTT.

J is TRBJ2-1 and V is TRBV6-2 or TRBV6-3; D ambiguous. The V gene's germline CDR1 is MNHEY and CDR2 SVGEGT. This CDR3 is 12 amino acids long. V lost 5 bases and J 8 bases, leaving 10 bases between the germline ends. The DNA of the CDR3 is TGTGCCAGCAGTCCCCTGATTCATGAGCAGTTCTTC. Translated: CASSPLIHEQFF.

The chain employs TRBV4-3 and TRBJ2-7, with D possibly matching TRBD1 (5 bases). There are 17 residues in the CDR3. V was shortened by 0 bases and J by 3 bases, with 18 bases between the two germline ends. Germline values: CDR1 LGHNA, CDR2 YSLEER. The CDR3 sequence: CASSQDLQAGGYYEQYF. CDR3 DNA sequence: TGCGCCAGCAGCCAAGATCTACAGGCCGGTGGATACTACGAGCAGTACTTC.

V gene TRBV20-1 combines with J gene TRBJ1-2, with D unclear. CDR1 is DFQATT, CDR2 SNEGSKA, per germline (reference sequence). The CDR3 loop spans 11 amino acids. Trimming shortened V by 3 bases and J by 4 bases, and 6 bases separated the two germline ends. CDR3 residues: CSASDGYGYTF. The DNA of the CDR3 is TGCAGTGCTAGTGATGGCTATGGCTACACCTTC.

This rearrangement joins TRBV9 to TRBJ1-2; 10 bases align to TRBD1. With V trimmed by 5 bases and J by 2 bases, 3 bases remained unmatched. The length of the CDR3 is 14 residues. Germline loops: CDR1 SGDLS, CDR2 YYNGEE. Written as DNA, the CDR3 is TGTGCCAGCAGGGGACAGGGGCGGAACTATGGCTACACCTTC. Its protein product is CASRGQGRNYGYTF.

V usage is TRBV6-1 and J usage is TRBJ2-3, with 9 bases lining up with TRBD2. V lost 4 bases to trimming and J lost 5 bases; unmatched junction nucleotides: 10. The germline V gene encodes CDR1 MNHNS and CDR2 SASEGT. The CDR3 length is 16 residues. CDR3 residues: CASSGPGTSRKDTQYF. The CDR3 DNA is TGTGCCAGCAGTGGACCGGGGACTAGCCGAAAAGATACGCAGTATTTT.

The chain recombines TRBV19 with TRBJ1-5, with 9 bases identical to TRBD1. CDR1 is LNHDA, CDR2 SQIVND, per germline (reference sequence). The CDR3 consists of 16 residues. V was clipped by 7 bases and J by 2 bases; unmatched bases: 9. The CDR3 reads CASTGQGGLRNQPQHF. Here the CDR3 DNA reads TGTGCCAGTACGGGACAGGGAGGTTTGCGCAATCAGCCCCAGCATTTT.

The gene calls are TRBV18 and TRBJ1-1; tentative D call: TRBD1 (6 bases). Germline CDR1 and CDR2: KGHSH and LQKENI. The CDR3 runs 15 residues. Trimming removed 6 bases at V and 0 bases at J, with 14 bases between. CDR3 coding DNA: TGTGCCAGCTCGCGAACTTCAGGGGTGAACACTGAAGCTTTCTTT. Amino acids: CASSRTSGVNTEAFF.

This chain uses TRBV4-3 with TRBJ1-2; D not certain. The ends were cut back, 4 bases at V and 4 bases at J, with 10 bases in the middle. Germline lookup yields CDR1 LGHNA and CDR2 YSLEER. The CDR3 loop spans 13 amino acids. The CDR3 loop reads CASSPGWGYGYTF. CDR3 nucleotides: TGCGCCAGCAGCCCTGGGTGGGGCTATGGCTACACCTTC.

This chain joins TRBV9 and TRBJ2-1; perhaps TRBD2 as D (7 bases). Germline loops: CDR1 SGDLS, CDR2 YYNGEE. V lost 0 bases to trimming and J lost 7 bases, with 14 bases between them. The CDR3 is 15 amino acids. The CDR3 loop is CASSVVGGPGNEQFF. The CDR3, as DNA: TGTGCCAGCAGCGTAGTGGGGGGGCCGGGAAATGAGCAGTTCTTC.

The rearrangement uses TRBV7-2 and TRBJ1-3, with D perhaps TRBD1 (5 bases). The CDR3 is 16 amino acids. Trimming took off 3 bases at V and 1 base at J, with 13 bases between the two ends. Germline loops: CDR1 SGHTA, CDR2 FQGNSA. The CDR3 nucleotides read TGTGCCAGCAGCTTGATCGCAGGGCTATCTGGAAACACCATATATTTT. This encodes CASSLIAGLSGNTIYF.

The chain uses TRBV4-1 and TRBJ1-4; D remains ambiguous. The CDR3 extends over 16 amino acids. Trimming pared 7 bases from V and 0 bases from J, leaving 15 bases between. CDR1 and CDR2 from the germline V gene are MGHRA and YSYEKL. The CDR3: CASNLIPTSTNEKLFF. The CDR3 bases are TGCGCCAGCAACCTTATCCCCACCTCAACTAATGAAAAACTGTTTTTT.

The chain is built from TRBV27 and TRBJ1-1, with TRBD1 matching 7 bases. With V trimmed by 3 bases and J by 8 bases, 6 bases remained unmatched. Germline loops: CDR1 MNHEY, CDR2 SMNVEV (reference sequence). This CDR3 region has 13 residues. CDR3 bases: TGTGCCAGCAGTTTTCAGGGGACAGAAGAAGCTTTCTTT. Translating gives CASSFQGTEEAFF.

The rearrangement links TRBV27 to TRBJ1-1; 12 nucleotides match TRBD1. The V and J ends lost 7 bases and 3 bases, in that order; junction bases with no gene match: 21. Looked up from germline, CDR1 is MNHEY and CDR2 is SMNVEV (reference sequence). The CDR3 loop spans 20 amino acids. CDR3 residues: CASNHRDRGQFWEGDTEAFF. CDR3 sequence (DNA): TGTGCCAGCAACCACCGGGACAGGGGGCAGTTTTGGGAAGGAGACACTGAAGCTTTCTTT.

This rearrangement joins TRBV7-2 to TRBJ1-2, with D perhaps TRBD1 (6 bases). The germline gives CDR1 SGHTA, CDR2 FQGNSA. V was clipped by 4 bases and J by 6 bases, with 15 bases between them. CDR3 length: 14 amino acids. This CDR3 reads CASSYRVIGDGYTF. CDR3 sequence (DNA): TGTGCCAGCAGCTACAGGGTAATCGGGGATGGCTACACCTTC.

The CDR3 DNA follows: TGTGCCAGCAGTTACGGAGGGACAGGGCGATACGAGCAGTACTTC. This sequence encodes CASSYGGTGRYEQYF. The gene calls are TRBV6-2 or TRBV6-3 and TRBJ2-7, with 9 nucleotides matching TRBD1. After removal of 2 bases from V and 4 bases from J, the junction contained 6 bases not matched to a gene. Germline lookup yields CDR1 MNHEY and CDR2 SVGEGT. CDR3 length equals 15 residues.

This chain connects TRBV25-1 to TRBJ1-4; no reliable D call. The CDR3 is 15 residues long. Trimming took off 5 bases at V and 0 bases at J, with 10 bases between the two ends. The V gene's germline CDR1 is MGHDK and CDR2 SYGVNS. The CDR3, as DNA: TGTGCCAGCAGTTTAAACAGTCCAACTAATGAAAAACTGTTTTTT. Amino acid sequence: CASSLNSPTNEKLFF.

The J gene is TRBJ2-2, the V gene TRBV15, with D hard to call. This CDR3 contains 15 residues. V lost 0 bases and J 6 bases, leaving 11 bases between the germline ends. Germline assignment: CDR1 LNHNV and CDR2 YYDKDF (reference sequence). CDR3 in amino acids: CATSRDIGRSGELFF. The CDR3 bases are TGTGCCACCAGCAGAGATATTGGGCGGTCCGGGGAGCTGTTTTTT. The full variable domain, its missing parts supplied by reference TRBV15 and TRBJ2-2, is DAMVIQNPRYQVTQFGKPVTLSCSQTLNHNVMYWYQQKSSQAPKLLFHYYDKDFNNEADTPDNFQSRRPNTSFCFLDIRSPGLGDTAMYLCATSRDIGRSGELFFGEGSRLTVL.

The J gene is TRBJ1-2, the V gene TRBV5-6; 8 bases line up with TRBD1. Germline CDR1 SGHDT, CDR2 YYEEEE. The CDR3 has 14 amino acids. V lost 2 bases and J lost 8; bases outside the gene matches: 8. CDR3 protein: CASSFDRGVGGYTF. Here the CDR3 DNA reads TGTGCCAGCAGCTTCGACAGGGGAGTTGGCGGCTACACCTTC. The complete variable domain, with remaining parts taken from reference TRBV5-6 and TRBJ1-2, reads DAGVTQSPTHLIKTRGQQVTLRCSPKSGHDTVSWYQQALGQGPQFIFQYYEEEERQRGNFPDRFSGHQFPNYSSELNVNALLLGDSALYLCASSFDRGVGGYTFGSGTRLTVV.

The rearrangement uses TRBV21-1 and TRBJ1-2; the table's D call, TRBD1, was not checked against the DNA. TRBV21-1 constitutes a pseudogene. The CDR3 sequence is 14 residues long. The DNA of the CDR3 is TGTGCCAGCAGCCCGCAGGGTCGGTCTTATGGCTACACCTTC. Protein: CASSPQGRSYGYTF.

This rearrangement joins TRBV10-2 to TRBJ2-1; no reliable D call. The V and J ends lost 6 bases and 8 bases respectively, with 26 bases between them. The CDR3 is 17 amino acids. Germline CDR1 is WSHSY and CDR2 is SAAADI. The CDR3 region has the DNA TGCGCCAGCAGGGAACCCTCAGTCCTAGGGCGGCCGGATGAGCAGTTCTTC. Translation: CASREPSVLGRPDEQFF.

V and J are TRBV19 and TRBJ2-1; no definite D call. Looked up from germline, CDR1 is LNHDA and CDR2 is SQIVND (reference sequence). The CDR3 totals 14 residues. The ends were cut back, 5 bases at V and 2 bases at J, with 10 bases in the middle. The CDR3 coding sequence is TGTGCCAGTAGTCCCCCAGGACCCTACAATGAGCAGTTCTTC. Residues: CASSPPGPYNEQFF.

The DNA for the CDR3 is TGTGCCACCACGGACATCCTAGGGCGGGAAAAACTGTTTTTT. Translating gives CATTDILGREKLFF. The chain employs TRBV2 and TRBJ1-4; D may be TRBD1 (5 bases). This CDR3 comprises 14 residues. CDR1 and CDR2 from the germline V gene are SNHLY and FYNNEI. Trimming stripped 10 bases from V and 8 bases from J, with 20 bases between.

The V gene is TRBV11-2, the J gene TRBJ1-2, with unresolved D. Germline V lookup: CDR1 SGHAT, CDR2 FQNNGV. V was pared by 6 bases and J by 1 base, with 18 bases between. The CDR3 runs 16 residues. CDR3 residues: CASRSLRTVGNYGYTF. As DNA, the CDR3 is TGTGCCAGCAGATCCCTCCGGACGGTGGGTAACTATGGCTACACCTTC. The full variable domain, with the rest looked up from reference TRBV11-2 and TRBJ1-2, is EAGVAQSPRYKIIEKRQSVAFWCNPISGHATLYWYQQILGQGPKLLIQFQNNGVVDDSQLPKDRFSAERLKGVDSTLKIQPAKLEDSAVYLCASRSLRTVGNYGYTFGSGTRLTVV.

This rearrangement joins TRBV29-1 to TRBJ1-3; D is unresolved. V shed 8 bases and J shed 0 bases, with 11 bases lying between them. CDR1 SQVTM and CDR2 ANQGSEA come from the germline V gene. CDR3 length: 13 amino acids. The CDR3: CSFSSYSGNTIYF. The CDR3 DNA sequence: TGCAGCTTCAGTTCGTACTCTGGAAACACCATATATTTT.

This clone was detected only once. The V call is TRBV7-9, the J call TRBJ2-1, with 11 nucleotides matching TRBD2. This CDR3 comprises 17 residues. Germline CDR1 and CDR2: SEHNR and FQNEAQ (reference sequence). V lost 3 bases, J lost 4 bases, and 8 bases stayed unmatched. The DNA of the CDR3 is TGTGCCAGCAGCTTTACAACTAGCGGGGGACCTTACAATGAGCAGTTCTTC. Its translation: CASSFTTSGGPYNEQFF.

This clone was seen only once. The CDR3 DNA reads as TGTGCCAGCAGTTTATCAGTCACAGGGGAGTATGGCTACACCTTC. Encoded protein: CASSLSVTGEYGYTF. V is TRBV27 and J is TRBJ1-2; 7 bases match TRBD1. The J segment lost 5 bases and the V segment lost 0 bases, leaving 6 bases of the junction unmatched. Germline CDR1 reads MNHEY; CDR2 reads SMNVEV (reference sequence). The CDR3 is 15 residues long.

This clone was seen only once. This chain links TRBV7-9 with TRBJ1-1; D may be TRBD1 (5 bases). This CDR3 region has 13 residues. Germline V gives CDR1 SEHNR, CDR2 FQNEAQ (reference sequence). Trimming removed 1 base at V and 6 bases at J, with 9 bases between. The chain's CDR3 is CASSLGGSAEAFF. The DNA of the CDR3 is TGTGCCAGCAGCTTAGGGGGGAGCGCTGAAGCTTTCTTT.